Each of the 21 T cell receptor beta chains below was sequenced from the same sample in a study of a mutant IDH1 vaccine in newly diagnosed glioma. Time point of the sample: week 5, during vaccination. Doses of 300 ug of mutant IDH1 20-mer peptide were given with topical imiquimod. Method: immunoSEQ multiplex PCR; TCRdb's copy keeps in-frame clones and lacks some. Counted here are roughly 72,000 clones, about 91% occurring once; the ten biggest clones make up 0.55% to 0.65%. For these TCRs, the target antigens are not known. The source material was PBMCs, sampled from a glioma patient whose treatment included an IDH1 peptide vaccine. These receptors all stem from a woman aged 45-60 years with glioma.

The rearrangement links TRBV10-2 to TRBJ2-2; D may correspond to TRBD1 or TRBD2 (5 bases each). V dropped 6 bases and J dropped 2 bases, with 10 bases sitting between them. Germline lookup yields CDR1 WSHSY and CDR2 SAAADI. The CDR3 is 14 amino acids. The CDR3 reads CASRRDLNTGELFF. The CDR3 bases are TGCGCCAGCAGGAGGGACCTAAACACCGGGGAGCTGTTTTTT.

The count of this clone is one. The genes are TRBV28 and TRBJ1-3; D call uncertain. The germline V gene has CDR1 MDHEN and CDR2 SYDVKM. The CDR3 spans 14 residues. Trimming took 4 bases from V and 8 from J, leaving 15 bases between them. CDR3 amino acids: CASSSITPRYTIYF. For the CDR3, the DNA is TGTGCCAGCAGTTCAATTACCCCCCGTTACACCATATATTTT.

This clone was recorded only once. The genes are TRBV28 and TRBJ2-7, with D perhaps TRBD2 (6 bases). The CDR3 totals 16 residues. CDR1 is MDHEN and CDR2 is SYDVKM in the germline V gene. Trimming took off 6 bases at V and 0 bases at J, with 18 bases between the two ends. The CDR3 DNA reads as TGTGCCAGCAGCCGCCTCCCTGGGGGGAGCTCCTACGAGCAGTACTTC. Its translation is CASSRLPGGSSYEQYF.

This sequence joins TRBV4-2 and TRBJ1-6; D not certain. With 2 bases removed from V and 7 bases from J, the gap between germline ends came to 12 bases. The CDR3 has 15 amino acids. Germline CDR1 LGHNA, CDR2 YNFKEQ. CDR3 loop: CASSQLGLQNSPLHF. The CDR3 DNA follows: TGTGCCAGCAGCCAACTAGGGTTGCAGAATTCACCCCTCCACTTT.

This chain links TRBV19 with TRBJ2-3; 16 bases are a match to TRBD2. The germline gives CDR1 LNHDA, CDR2 SQIVND (reference sequence). This CDR3 is 16 amino acids long. Trimming cost V 2 bases and J 10 bases; bases outside gene matches: 6. DNA for the CDR3: TGTGCCAGTAGTATACCCGGGACTAGCGGGAGGGCGGCGCAGTATTTT. Encoded protein: CASSIPGTSGRAAQYF. The variable domain in full, completed from reference TRBV19 and TRBJ2-3, reads DGGITQSPKYLFRKEGQNVTLSCEQNLNHDAMYWYRQDPGQGLRLIYYSQIVNDFQKGDIAEGYSVSREKKESFPLTVTSAQKNPTAFYLCASSIPGTSGRAAQYFGPGTRLTVL.

This sequence joins TRBV7-9 and TRBJ2-1, with 16 bases matching TRBD2. This CDR3 is 17 amino acids long. V gave up 5 bases and J gave up 5 bases; unmatched junction bases: 6. Germline V gene lookup returns CDR1 SEHNR and CDR2 FQNEAQ (reference sequence). CDR3 residues: CASSDGTSGRADNEQFF. Written as DNA, the CDR3 is TGTGCCAGCAGCGACGGGACTAGCGGGAGGGCGGACAATGAGCAGTTCTTC. Based on the CDR3 plus reference TRBV7-9 and TRBJ2-1, the full variable domain is DTGVSQNPRHKITKRGQNVTFRCDPISEHNRLYWYRQTLGQGPEFLTYFQNEAQLEKSRLLSDRFSAERPKGSFSTLEIQRTEQGDSAMYLCASSDGTSGRADNEQFFGPGTRLTVL.

The rearrangement uses TRBV5-1 and TRBJ2-7; possibly TRBD1 for D (7 bases). CDR3 length: 14 residues. Per germline, CDR1 SGHRS and CDR2 YFSETQ. The V end lost 4 bases, the J end lost 3 bases, and 14 bases lay between the germline ends. CDR3 DNA sequence: TGCGCCAGCAGCGGAGGGACAGCCGTCTACGAGCAGTACTTC. Translated, it gives CASSGGTAVYEQYF.

This sequence joins TRBV18 and TRBJ2-7, with D uncertain. Trimming removed 4 bases at V and 0 bases at J, with 7 bases between. The CDR3 spans 13 residues. Germline loops: CDR1 KGHSH, CDR2 LQKENI. CDR3 bases: TGTGCCAGCTCACTGGACCTCTCCTACGAGCAGTACTTC. Amino acid sequence: CASSLDLSYEQYF. The complete variable domain, with remaining parts taken from reference TRBV18 and TRBJ2-7, reads NAGVMQNPRHLVRRRGQEARLRCSPMKGHSHVYWYRQLPEEGLKFMVYLQKENIIDESGMPKERFSAEFPKEGPSILRIQQVVRGDSAAYFCASSLDLSYEQYFGPGTRLTVT.

In DNA, the CDR3 is TGTGCCTGGAGTGTAGGAGGGATTCAAAATCAGCCCCAGCATTTT. Translated, it gives CAWSVGGIQNQPQHF. The chain carries TRBV30 and TRBJ1-5; D gene ambiguous. The CDR3 has 15 amino acids. From germline, CDR1 is GTSNPN and CDR2 SVGIG (reference sequence). V was clipped by 0 bases and J by 4 bases, with 13 bases between them.

The chain joins TRBV19 to TRBJ2-7; no reliable D call. There are 15 residues in the CDR3. Trimming took 5 bases from V and 0 from J, leaving 14 bases between them. The V gene's germline CDR1 is LNHDA and CDR2 SQIVND (reference sequence). The CDR3 protein is CASSLGSRTSYEQYF. The CDR3 DNA follows: TGTGCCAGTAGTTTAGGTTCCCGGACCTCCTACGAGCAGTACTTC.

The rearrangement links TRBV6-4 to TRBJ2-7; 7 bases agree with TRBD1. The junction had 5 bases not matched to a gene; V was cut back by 6 bases and J by 3 bases. The length of the CDR3 is 13 residues. The germline V gene encodes CDR1 MRHNA and CDR2 SNTAGT. CDR3 DNA: TGTGCCAGCAGCCCCGGGACAGACTACGAGCAGTACTTC. This encodes CASSPGTDYEQYF.

The genes are TRBV25-1 and TRBJ2-3; D not resolved. The germline gives CDR1 MGHDK, CDR2 SYGVNS. CDR3 length: 12 residues. The V and J ends lost 5 bases and 4 bases respectively, with 7 bases between them. CDR3 coding DNA: TGTGCCAGCAGTCTCGGTCCAGATACGCAGTATTTT. Protein: CASSLGPDTQYF.

The chain carries TRBV11-2 and TRBJ2-3, with D unresolved. From germline, CDR1 is SGHAT and CDR2 FQNNGV. Trimming cost V 2 bases and J 7 bases, with 13 bases left between them. The length of the CDR3 is 14 residues. The CDR3 nucleotides are TGTGCCAGCAGCTTAAGCAGCGATCATCATACGCAGTATTTT. Its protein is CASSLSSDHHTQYF.

The CDR3 here is CASSLGLGLSTDTQYF. The CDR3 DNA sequence: TGTGCCAGCAGCTTAGGGCTAGGGCTATCCACAGATACGCAGTATTTT. The chain couples TRBV7-3 to TRBJ2-3, with no clear D. Germline CDR1 is SGHTA and CDR2 is FQGTGA. Trimming took off 2 bases at V and 2 bases at J, with 14 bases between the two ends. The CDR3 has 16 residues.

This clone was observed a handful of times. The chain is built from TRBV9 and TRBJ2-1; D not resolved. Deletions cut 4 bases from V and 6 bases from J, with 11 bases between. The CDR3 has 13 residues. Germline V lookup: CDR1 SGDLS, CDR2 YYNGEE. The CDR3 nucleotides are TGTGCCAGCAGCCCAGGTTCGGTCAATGAGCAGTTCTTC. Its translation is CASSPGSVNEQFF.

The J gene is TRBJ1-2, the V gene TRBV6-1; 8 bases match TRBD1. The V segment lost 5 bases and the J segment 3 bases; nucleotides outside the gene matches: 8. The CDR3 has 15 residues. Germline CDR1 reads MNHNS; CDR2 reads SASEGT. CDR3: CASSLQGGADYGYTF. As DNA, the CDR3 is TGTGCCAGCAGTTTACAGGGGGGAGCAGACTATGGCTACACCTTC.

CDR3 loop: CASSDGTGKNEQFF. The CDR3 coding sequence is TGTGCCAGCAGCGATGGGACAGGGAAAAATGAGCAGTTCTTC. This chain joins TRBV5-4 and TRBJ2-1; 9 bases line up with TRBD1. This CDR3 region has 14 residues. V trimming: 4 bases; J trimming: 7 bases; junction bases outside the gene matches: 6. Germline assignment: CDR1 SGHNT and CDR2 YYREEE (reference sequence). The full variable domain, in which reference TRBV5-4 and TRBJ2-1 provide the parts outside the CDR3, is ETGVTQSPTHLIKTRGQQVTLRCSSQSGHNTVSWYQQALGQGPQFIFQYYREEENGRGNFPPRFSGLQFPNYSSELNVNALELDDSALYLCASSDGTGKNEQFFGPGTRLTVL.

In DNA form, the CDR3 reads TGTGCCAGCAGCCCTAGCCGAACATGGGCCATGGATGAGCAGTTCTTC. Amino acid sequence: CASSPSRTWAMDEQFF. The J gene is TRBJ2-1, the V gene TRBV27, with D possibly TRBD2 on 5 matching bases. In germline, CDR1 is MNHEY, CDR2 SMNVEV (reference sequence). The CDR3 spans 16 residues. V was cut by 6 bases and J by 8 bases, with 23 bases left in between.

With respect to this clone: In the same sample, other DNA sequences code for this CDR3. The V call is TRBV5-1, the J call TRBJ2-3; a possible D gene is TRBD2 (5 bases). CDR1 and CDR2 from the germline V gene are SGHRS and YFSETQ. The CDR3 has 14 residues. V was trimmed by 6 bases and J by 1 base, leaving 12 bases between them. The CDR3 spells CASTQGGGTDTQYF. CDR3 sequence (DNA): TGCGCCAGCACCCAAGGAGGAGGCACAGATACGCAGTATTTT.

This chain joins TRBV6-5 and TRBJ2-1, with a weak D call TRBD2 (7 bases). Trimming left V 8 bases short and J 15 bases short, with 20 bases between. Germline V gene sequence: CDR1 MNHEY, CDR2 SVGAGI. This CDR3 has 12 residues. The CDR3 is CASCTGGGNLFF. CDR3 nucleotides: TGTGCCAGCTGTACGGGGGGCGGGAATTTGTTCTTC.

For the CDR3, the DNA is TGTGCCAGCAGTTATGGACAGGGGACCTACGAGCAGTACTTC. It is translated as CASSYGQGTYEQYF. The chain recombines TRBV6-5 with TRBJ2-7; 9 bases are a match to TRBD1. The CDR3 sequence is 14 residues long. The V and J ends lost 3 bases and 2 bases, in that order; junction bases with no gene match: 2. CDR1 and CDR2 (germline): MNHEY, SVGAGI.